The 10 T cell receptor beta chains below were found in one sample sequenced in a study of high-grade serous ovarian cancer treatment subgroups. Tumor samples were taken before definitive surgery or chemotherapy. Profiled with immunoSEQ multiplex PCR; TCRdb holds only in-frame clones, not every one. This sample has approximately 40,000 clones, with over 60% found just once. Sequencing was carried out using tumor tissue. The receptors shown here come from a human donor with high-grade serous ovarian cancer.

V gene TRBV6-5 combines with J gene TRBJ2-5, with TRBD2 as a possible D gene (5 bases). Trimming shortened V by 6 bases and J by 1 base, and 12 bases separated the two germline ends. The germline V gene has CDR1 MNHEY and CDR2 SVGAGI. There are 14 residues in the CDR3. CDR3 loop: CASRPSGSQETQYF. The CDR3 nucleotides are TGTGCCAGCAGGCCGAGCGGAAGCCAAGAGACCCAGTACTTC.

This chain joins TRBV5-1 and TRBJ2-2; 10 bases align to TRBD1. Germline V gene lookup returns CDR1 SGHRS and CDR2 YFSETQ. After removal of 0 bases from V and 5 bases from J, the junction contained 4 bases not matched to a gene. The CDR3 contains 16 residues. CDR3 in DNA: TGCGCCAGCAGCTTGGTCGGACAGGGGGGTACCGGGGAGCTGTTTTTT. Its translation: CASSLVGQGGTGELFF.

This sequence joins TRBV7-6 and TRBJ1-1, with D unclear. Germline V gene data show CDR1 as SGHVS and CDR2 as FNYEAQ. CDR3 length: 14 amino acids. V was shortened by 7 bases and J by 2 bases, with 14 bases between the two germline ends. The DNA for the CDR3 is TGTGCCAGCACCCCCGGAACGGTAAACACTGAAGCTTTCTTT. Its translation: CASTPGTVNTEAFF.

The V and J genes are TRBV27 and TRBJ2-6; D is undetermined. This CDR3 spans 14 amino acids. The germline CDR1 and CDR2 sequences are MNHEY and SMNVEV (reference sequence). V lost 4 bases, J lost 1 base, and 5 bases lay in between. CDR3 bases: TGTGCCAGCAGTTGGACGTCTGGGGCCAACGTCCTGACTTTC. Translating gives CASSWTSGANVLTF. Combining the CDR3 with reference TRBV27 and TRBJ2-6 gives the whole variable domain EAQVTQNPRYLITVTGKKLTVTCSQNMNHEYMSWYRQDPGLGLRQIYYSMNVEVTDKGDVPEGYKVSRKEKRNFPLILESPSPNQTSLYFCASSWTSGANVLTFGAGSRLTVL.

This clone was seen more than once but under ten times. The V and J genes are TRBV28 and TRBJ2-7; a possible D gene is TRBD1 (6 bases). Between the trimmed V and J ends, which lost 3 bases and 5 bases, there was a span of 11 bases. CDR1 is MDHEN and CDR2 is SYDVKM in the germline V gene. This CDR3 spans 13 amino acids. The chain's CDR3 is CASSFLSGDEQYF. In nucleotides, the CDR3 is TGTGCCAGCAGTTTCCTATCAGGGGACGAGCAGTACTTC.

The V gene is TRBV7-8, the J gene TRBJ1-5, with 9 bases lining up with TRBD1. The J segment lost 4 bases and the V segment lost 6 bases, leaving 4 bases of the junction unmatched. Germline CDR1 is SGHVS and CDR2 is FQNEAQ. The CDR3 sequence is 14 residues long. The DNA of the CDR3 is TGTGCCAGCAGGGTTGGGACAGGGAATCAGCCCCAGCATTTT. Translating it yields CASRVGTGNQPQHF. Using reference TRBV7-8 and TRBJ1-5 for the parts outside the CDR3, the full variable domain is GAGVSQSPRYKVAKRGQDVALRCDPISGHVSLFWYQQALGQGPEFLTYFQNEAQLDKSGLPSDRFFAERPEGSVSTLKIQRTQQEDSAVYLCASRVGTGNQPQHFGDGTRLSIL.

The V call is TRBV28, the J call TRBJ2-7; 9 bases line up with TRBD1. Germline V CDR1 and CDR2: MDHEN, SYDVKM. With 3 bases clipped from V and 3 bases from J, the junction kept 3 bases outside the gene matches. The CDR3 contains 14 residues. The DNA of the CDR3 is TGTGCCAGCAGTTTGCAGGGACAGGGCTACGAGCAGTACTTC. Encoded protein: CASSLQGQGYEQYF.

The chain is built from TRBV19 and TRBJ1-1; 9 bases match TRBD1. The CDR3 is 17 amino acids. Germline V lookup: CDR1 LNHDA, CDR2 SQIVND (reference sequence). Trimming at V came to 7 bases and at J to 0 bases, leaving 12 bases not matched to a gene. CDR3 in DNA: TGTGCCAGTACCGAGACCGGGACAGGGAGATTGAACACTGAAGCTTTCTTT. This sequence encodes CASTETGTGRLNTEAFF.

This sequence joins TRBV2 and TRBJ2-7, with D maybe TRBD1 (5 bases). Germline V CDR1 and CDR2: SNHLY, FYNNEI. The CDR3 length is 13 residues. V shed 8 bases and J shed 1 base, with 12 bases lying between them. The CDR3 loop is CASLDSISYEQYF. Written as DNA, the CDR3 is TGTGCCAGCTTAGACAGTATTTCCTACGAGCAGTACTTC.

This clone has only one observation. The rearrangement joins TRBV23-1 to TRBJ2-7; D perhaps matches TRBD2 (5 bases). TRBV23-1 is filed as an ORF, its function uncertain. Trimming shortened V by 2 bases and J by 1 base, and 18 bases separated the two germline ends. This CDR3 is 17 amino acids long. CDR3 loop: CASSQKRGPAVSYEQYF. CDR3 nucleotides: TGCGCCAGCAGTCAAAAACGAGGGCCCGCCGTTTCCTACGAGCAGTACTTC.